The 29 T cell receptor beta chains listed next were all sequenced from one sample in a study of T cell repertoires in cytomegalovirus infection. TCRdb redid the calling of the reads with MiXCR, one entry per CDR3 protein. The sample holds around 34,000 distinct CDR3 sequences; about 54% are singletons and the top ten take approximately 90%. Antigens of these TCRs are unknown. This sample comprised CD8+ T cells from cultured PBMCs, obtained from culture after CMV antigen stimulation. These receptors were collected from a human donor in good health (CMV status not recorded). Some clones in this sample may be carry-over from other donors' samples.

The CDR3 sequence is CASSLSTGNEAFF. The CDR3 DNA reads as TGTGCCAGCAGTTTAAGTACAGGGAATGAAGCTTTCTTT. V and J are TRBV27 and TRBJ1-1, with D possibly matching TRBD1 (6 bases). Germline V gives CDR1 MNHEY, CDR2 SMNVEV (reference sequence). V was clipped by 2 bases and J by 7 bases, with 11 bases between them. This CDR3 has 13 residues.

The chain joins TRBV7-9 to TRBJ1-2, with TRBD1 identical over 8 bases. The CDR3 has 12 residues. The V segment lost 3 bases and the J segment 7 bases; nucleotides outside the gene matches: 1. Per germline, CDR1 SEHNR and CDR2 FQNEAQ (reference sequence). CDR3 sequence: CASSLDRAGYTF. As DNA, the CDR3 is TGTGCCAGCAGCTTGGACAGGGCTGGCTACACCTTC.

V is TRBV7-3 and J is TRBJ1-6, with 12 bases aligning to TRBD1. V trimming: 2 bases; J trimming: 7 bases; junction bases outside the gene matches: 3. This CDR3 comprises 16 residues. Germline V gives CDR1 SGHTA, CDR2 FQGTGA. CDR3 DNA sequence: TGTGCCAGCAGCTTAGAAGGGACAGGGGGCAATTCACCCCTCCACTTT. Residues: CASSLEGTGGNSPLHF.

The rearrangement links TRBV12-3 or TRBV12-4 to TRBJ1-1; maybe TRBD1 (5 bases). V was shortened by 7 bases and J by 1 base, with 10 bases between the two germline ends. There are 13 residues in the CDR3. CDR3 in DNA: TGTGCCAGCACCCTAAGGGGGAACACTGAAGCTTTCTTT. Residues: CASTLRGNTEAFF.

The chain uses TRBV7-9 and TRBJ2-1; TRBD2 aligns across 8 bases. Unmatched junction bases numbered 8, after V lost 5 bases and J lost 5 bases. Germline V lookup: CDR1 SEHNR, CDR2 FQNEAQ (reference sequence). CDR3 size: 15 residues. The DNA of the CDR3 is TGTGCCAGCAGCCCCCCAAACGGGGGGGACAATGAGCAGTTCTTC. Encoded protein: CASSPPNGGDNEQFF.

This clonotype was counted a single time. CDR3 DNA: TGTGCCAGCAGCTTAGTTGGGACCGGGACTAGCGGGTCTAGTGAGCAGTTCTTC. Translation gives CASSLVGTGTSGSSEQFF. The V call is TRBV7-9, the J call TRBJ2-1; 12 nucleotides agree with TRBD2. Germline loops: CDR1 SEHNR, CDR2 FQNEAQ (reference sequence). This CDR3 contains 18 residues. V dropped 1 base and J dropped 9; count of bases not matched to a gene: 13.

The J gene is TRBJ2-7, the V gene TRBV6-6, with 9 positions matching TRBD1. The CDR3 is made up of 13 amino acids. V trimming: 6 bases; J trimming: 7 bases; junction bases outside the gene matches: 7. Germline-derived CDR1 and CDR2 are MNHNY and SVGAGI (reference sequence). CDR3 sequence (DNA): TGTGCCAGCAGCTTTGGACAGGGGAGAGAGCAGTACTTC. This gives the protein CASSFGQGREQYF.

The rearrangement links TRBV6-1 to TRBJ1-2; a possible D gene is TRBD1 (5 bases). This CDR3 spans 16 amino acids. Trimming cost V 7 bases and J 4 bases, with 22 bases left between them. Germline V gene data show CDR1 as MNHNS and CDR2 as SASEGT. CDR3 nucleotides: TGTGCCAGCATCCTCAGCAGAGGGACTCCGATCTATGGCTACACCTTC. Its translation: CASILSRGTPIYGYTF.

The chain links TRBV12-3 or TRBV12-4 to TRBJ1-1; tentative D call: TRBD1 (6 bases). V lost 7 bases to trimming and J lost 5 bases, with 14 bases between them. The CDR3 length is 13 residues. This chain's CDR3 is CASNFQGWTEAFF. CDR3 DNA sequence: TGTGCCAGCAACTTCCAGGGGTGGACTGAAGCTTTCTTT.

Points on this clonotype: No conserved phenylalanine or tryptophan is present at the end of the CDR3, so a read error is the likely explanation. As DNA, the CDR3 is TGTGCCAGCAGCTTCGAGCGGGGGCTAAGCACAGATACGCAGTATCTT. Residues: CASSFERGLSTDTQYL. The gene calls are TRBV7-2 and TRBJ2-3, with 8 bases lining up with TRBD2. CDR1 is SGHTA, CDR2 FQGNSA, per germline. The CDR3 sequence is 16 residues long. V lost 3 bases to trimming and J lost 0 bases; unmatched junction nucleotides: 5.

The sample holds a few counts of this clonotype. The DNA of the CDR3 is TGTGCCAGCAGCCACAGGGGTAGCTCTGGAAACACCATATATTTT. Translation: CASSHRGSSGNTIYF. The rearrangement joins TRBV7-9 to TRBJ1-3; 7 bases fit TRBD1. This CDR3 has 15 amino acids. The V and J ends lost 5 bases and 0 bases, in that order; junction bases with no gene match: 4. Germline CDR1 and CDR2: SEHNR and FQNEAQ (reference sequence).

This clonotype was detected a few times. The chain is built from TRBV28 and TRBJ2-7; the match to TRBD2 covers 13 bases. This CDR3 has 15 amino acids. Trimming cost V 4 bases and J 5 bases; bases outside gene matches: 5. Germline CDR1 is MDHEN and CDR2 is SYDVKM. The DNA for the CDR3 is TGTGCCAGCAGTTGGACTAGCGGGAGTGGCAACGAGCAGTACTTC. It translates to CASSWTSGSGNEQYF.

This chain connects TRBV7-6 to TRBJ2-2; D gene unclear. The length of the CDR3 is 16 residues. Trimming removed 4 bases at V and 6 bases at J, with 18 bases between. In germline, CDR1 is SGHVS, CDR2 FNYEAQ. Here the CDR3 DNA reads TGTGCCAGCAGCTCTCCTAACAGCAAACACCCCGGGGAGCTGTTTTTT. Translated, it gives CASSSPNSKHPGELFF.

This chain uses TRBV11-2 with TRBJ2-7; the D is unclear. Germline CDR1 is SGHAT and CDR2 is FQNNGV. The length of the CDR3 is 11 residues. The V gene lost 5 bases and the J gene lost 7 bases, with 9 bases spanning the gap. The CDR3 here is CASSLLLEQYF. The CDR3 nucleotides read TGTGCCAGCAGCCTTCTTTTGGAGCAGTACTTC.

This clonotype was counted between two and nine times. The chain carries TRBV7-9 and TRBJ2-1; 11 bases are shared with TRBD2. The CDR3 is made up of 17 amino acids. Germline CDR1 is SEHNR and CDR2 is FQNEAQ (reference sequence). J lost 4 bases, V lost 5 bases, and 10 bases had no gene match. The CDR3 nucleotides are TGTGCCAGCAGCCCCGGGACTAGCGGACACAAGTACAATGAGCAGTTCTTC. Residues: CASSPGTSGHKYNEQFF.

V is TRBV7-6 and J is TRBJ2-3; 9 bases align to TRBD2. This CDR3 comprises 16 residues. Germline values: CDR1 SGHVS, CDR2 FNYEAQ. V was clipped by 5 bases and J by 6 bases; unmatched bases: 12. CDR3 DNA sequence: TGTGCCAGCAGCCCCCGTAGTAGCGGGAGAGTTGATACGCAGTATTTT. It translates to CASSPRSSGRVDTQYF.

The chain links TRBV27 to TRBJ1-2, with D maybe TRBD1 (6 bases). CDR1 and CDR2 (germline): MNHEY, SMNVEV (reference sequence). V shed 6 bases and J shed 4 bases, with 12 bases lying between them. The CDR3 extends over 13 amino acids. The DNA of the CDR3 is TGTGCCAGCAGCGGCGGACAGCCCTATGGCTACACCTTC. Translation gives CASSGGQPYGYTF.

This clonotype occurred a few times. The rearrangement links TRBV12-3 or TRBV12-4 to TRBJ2-5; D possibly corresponds to TRBD1 (6 bases). The CDR3 sequence is 18 residues long. Trimming removed 2 bases at V and 2 bases at J, with 21 bases between. CDR3 in amino acids: CASSLKSGWSGEQETQYF. The CDR3 bases are TGTGCCAGCAGTTTAAAATCCGGGTGGTCAGGGGAACAAGAGACCCAGTACTTC.

This sequence joins TRBV7-9 and TRBJ1-2, with 7 bases aligning to TRBD1. The V segment lost 10 bases and the J segment 6 bases; nucleotides outside the gene matches: 14. The germline V gene has CDR1 SEHNR and CDR2 FQNEAQ (reference sequence). CDR3 length: 14 amino acids. The CDR3 loop is CATRLQGIENGYTF. In DNA form, the CDR3 reads TGTGCCACCAGATTACAGGGGATAGAGAATGGCTACACCTTC.

For the CDR3, the DNA is TGTGCCACCAGCAGAGATCTGAAGCCAGAGGGGATGGAGACCCAGTACTTC. Its protein is CATSRDLKPEGMETQYF. The V call is TRBV15, the J call TRBJ2-5; D possibly matches TRBD1 or TRBD2 (5 bases each). Germline V CDR1 and CDR2: LNHNV, YYDKDF (reference sequence). This CDR3 contains 17 residues. V was pared by 0 bases and J by 5 bases, with 19 bases between.

The rearrangement joins TRBV7-3 to TRBJ2-1; no firm D call. Trimming took 0 bases from V and 8 from J, leaving 8 bases between them. This CDR3 is built from 13 residues. The V gene's germline CDR1 is SGHTA and CDR2 FQGTGA. Here the CDR3 reads CASSLTWRDEQFF. DNA of the CDR3: TGTGCCAGCAGCTTAACGTGGCGAGATGAGCAGTTCTTC. The whole variable domain, remainder taken from reference TRBV7-3 and TRBJ2-1, is GAGVSQTPSNKVTEKGKYVELRCDPISGHTALYWYRQSLGQGPEFLIYFQGTGAADDSGLPNDRFFAVRPEGSVSTLKIQRTERGDSAVYLCASSLTWRDEQFFGPGTRLTVL.

The V gene is TRBV3-1, the J gene TRBJ1-2; D ambiguous. CDR3 length: 17 amino acids. Germline V CDR1 and CDR2: LGHDT, YNNKEL (reference sequence). Trimming shortened V by 4 bases and J by 4 bases, and 22 bases separated the two germline ends. The CDR3 region is CASSPRRTARGGYGYTF. The CDR3 bases are TGTGCCAGCAGCCCCCGCCGGACGGCTCGAGGCGGCTATGGCTACACCTTC.

This clonotype showed up just a few times. CDR3 residues: CASSQGAVNTEAFF. The CDR3 DNA sequence: TGTGCCAGCAGCCAGGGGGCCGTGAACACTGAAGCTTTCTTT. The chain joins TRBV7-6 to TRBJ1-1; 8 bases agree with TRBD1. CDR1 and CDR2 (germline): SGHVS, FNYEAQ. V lost 5 bases and J lost 0; bases outside the gene matches: 2. The CDR3 is made up of 14 amino acids.

This clonotype was seen more than once but under ten times. This rearrangement joins TRBV7-9 to TRBJ1-1; TRBD1 matches at 10 bases. The CDR3 is 15 residues long. After removal of 6 bases from V and 2 bases from J, the junction contained 6 bases not matched to a gene. Germline V gene data show CDR1 as SEHNR and CDR2 as FQNEAQ (reference sequence). The CDR3 is CASRNRDRGNTEAFF. The CDR3 DNA is TGTGCCAGCAGAAATCGGGACAGGGGAAACACTGAAGCTTTCTTT.

This clonotype appeared a single time. This sequence joins TRBV6-6 and TRBJ2-2; TRBD2 aligns across 13 bases. The CDR3 is made up of 18 amino acids. J gave up 5 bases and V 2 bases, and 8 bases lay outside the gene matches. The V gene's germline CDR1 is MNHNY and CDR2 SVGAGI (reference sequence). CDR3: CASSYPTSGRVWTGELFF. The CDR3 DNA reads as TGTGCCAGCAGTTACCCCACTAGCGGGAGGGTATGGACCGGGGAGCTGTTTTTT.

In its sample, this clonotype was seen many times. The V gene is TRBV6-5, the J gene TRBJ1-2; 7 bases are shared with TRBD1. The CDR3 consists of 18 residues. CDR1 is MNHEY, CDR2 SVGAGI, per germline. V shed 4 bases, J shed 0 bases, and the junction held 14 bases outside the gene matches. The DNA for the CDR3 is TGTGCCAGCAGTTCCCTTTTGACAGGGCCCTCCACTAACTATGGCTACACCTTC. Amino acid sequence: CASSSLLTGPSTNYGYTF.

This clonotype was observed a few times. V is TRBV28 and J is TRBJ2-7; TRBD2 agrees at 11 bases. After removal of 5 bases from V and 5 bases from J, the junction contained 14 bases not matched to a gene. The germline V gene encodes CDR1 MDHEN and CDR2 SYDVKM. The CDR3 runs to 17 residues. Here the CDR3 reads CASSPHLTSGSEDEQYF. Here the CDR3 DNA reads TGTGCCAGCAGTCCGCACCTAACTAGCGGGAGCGAGGACGAGCAGTACTTC.

This sequence joins TRBV7-6 and TRBJ2-1; 8 nucleotides line up with TRBD2. This CDR3 spans 16 amino acids. Germline values: CDR1 SGHVS, CDR2 FNYEAQ. V lost 1 base and J lost 7; bases outside the gene matches: 9. The DNA for the CDR3 is TGTGCCAGCAGCTTAGAACTAGCGGAGTGGGGGAATGAGCAGTTCTTC. Translated, it gives CASSLELAEWGNEQFF.

The J gene is TRBJ1-1, the V gene TRBV4-3; D ambiguous. The CDR3 extends over 14 amino acids. Trimming cost V 1 base and J 4 bases, with 10 bases left between them. In germline, CDR1 is LGHNA, CDR2 YSLEER. DNA of the CDR3: TGCGCCAGCAGCCAAGGTCAGGTCACCACTGAAGCTTTCTTT. This codes for CASSQGQVTTEAFF.